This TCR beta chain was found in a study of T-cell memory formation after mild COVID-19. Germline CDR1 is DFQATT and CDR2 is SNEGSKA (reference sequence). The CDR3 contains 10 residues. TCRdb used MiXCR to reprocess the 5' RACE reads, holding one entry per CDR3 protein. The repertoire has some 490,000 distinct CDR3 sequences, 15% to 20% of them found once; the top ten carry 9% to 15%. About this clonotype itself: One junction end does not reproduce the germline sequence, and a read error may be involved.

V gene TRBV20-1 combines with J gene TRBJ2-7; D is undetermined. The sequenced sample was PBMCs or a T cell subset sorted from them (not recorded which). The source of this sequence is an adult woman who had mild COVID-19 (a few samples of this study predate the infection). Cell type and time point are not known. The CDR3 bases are TGCAGTGCTAGAGATTTCCCCCCAGTCTTC. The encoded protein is CSARDFPPVF.